One sample yielded the 27 T cell receptor beta chains listed below, sequenced in a study of cytomegalovirus exposure and HLA in healthy donors. Both 60 Vbeta primers and 13 Jbeta primers went into the PCR. Sequencing used immunoSEQ multiplex PCR; TCRdb keeps in-frame clones, though not all of them. The sample holds 80,000 to 100,000 clones, 80% seen once. Sequencing was done on a sample of PBMCs. Every receptor here comes from a man aged 30 to 45 in good health and CMV-seronegative.

The chain joins TRBV9 to TRBJ2-3; TRBD2 matches 14 bases. CDR1 is SGDLS and CDR2 is YYNGEE in the germline V gene. The CDR3 is made up of 16 amino acids. The V and J ends lost 4 bases and 1 base, in that order; junction bases with no gene match: 2. CDR3 DNA sequence: TGTGCCAGCAGCCCGGGACTAGCGGGGGGCACAGATACGCAGTATTTT. Translation: CASSPGLAGGTDTQYF.

This sequence joins TRBV7-2 and TRBJ2-5; 11 bases are shared with TRBD2. The J call could be wrong; TRBJ2-7 is a better fit for the DNA end. The CDR3 sequence is 16 residues long. The germline CDR1 and CDR2 sequences are SGHTA and FQGNSA. The DNA for the CDR3 is TGTGCCAGCAGCTTGTCCCTTACTAGCGGGAGCTACGAGCAGTACTTC. Amino acid sequence: CASSLSLTSGSYEQYF.

The J gene is TRBJ1-1, the V gene TRBV6-5, with TRBD1 identical over 8 bases. Germline V lookup: CDR1 MNHEY, CDR2 SVGAGI. The trim removed 0 bases at V and 7 bases at J, leaving 4 bases unmatched. The CDR3 consists of 14 residues. CDR3 region: CASSYSQGAGEAFF. The CDR3 nucleotides read TGTGCCAGCAGTTACTCCCAGGGGGCCGGTGAAGCTTTCTTT.

This rearrangement joins TRBV7-9 to TRBJ2-7; D might be TRBD2 (7 bases). Germline-derived CDR1 and CDR2 are SEHNR and FQNEAQ (reference sequence). This CDR3 has 13 residues. Trimming stripped 6 bases from V and 6 bases from J, with 15 bases between. The CDR3 loop reads CASRTRGPGEQYF. CDR3 in DNA: TGTGCCAGCAGGACGCGGGGGCCGGGCGAGCAGTACTTC.

This chain connects TRBV13 to TRBJ1-1; 9 nucleotides align to TRBD1. J was trimmed by 10 bases and V by 1 base; bases with no gene match: 7. The CDR3 is 14 residues long. From germline, CDR1 is PRHDT and CDR2 FYEKMQ (reference sequence). The CDR3 spells CASSLAGTGKGAFF. The CDR3 DNA reads as TGTGCCAGCAGCTTAGCCGGGACAGGGAAGGGAGCTTTCTTT.

This chain links TRBV10-1 with TRBJ2-1; 10 positions match TRBD2. From germline, CDR1 is WNHNN and CDR2 SYGVQD (reference sequence). The trim removed 5 bases at V and 8 bases at J, leaving 6 bases unmatched. The CDR3 extends over 14 amino acids. The CDR3 reads CASSPSGGRDEQFF. CDR3 in DNA: TGCGCCAGCAGTCCTAGCGGGGGCCGGGATGAGCAGTTCTTC.

The chain recombines TRBV5-6 with TRBJ2-7, with a tentative D call TRBD2 (7 bases). This CDR3 is 14 amino acids long. Between the trimmed V and J ends, which lost 4 bases and 7 bases, there was a span of 18 bases. Germline V gives CDR1 SGHDT, CDR2 YYEEEE. The CDR3 is CASSLPGRGEEQYF. The DNA of the CDR3 is TGTGCCAGCAGCCTCCCAGGGAGGGGGGAAGAGCAGTACTTC. The full variable domain, completed using reference TRBV5-6 and TRBJ2-7, is DAGVTQSPTHLIKTRGQQVTLRCSPKSGHDTVSWYQQALGQGPQFIFQYYEEEERQRGNFPDRFSGHQFPNYSSELNVNALLLGDSALYLCASSLPGRGEEQYFGPGTRLTVT.

A note on this clone: At the DNA level, this CDR3 is encoded by other sequences in the same sample as well. The genes are TRBV2 and TRBJ1-6; maybe TRBD1 (5 bases). This CDR3 contains 12 residues. CDR1 is SNHLY and CDR2 is FYNNEI in the germline V gene. Trimming pared 5 bases from V and 7 bases from J, leaving 6 bases between. The CDR3 loop is CASSPGNSPLHF. The CDR3 DNA sequence: TGTGCCAGCAGTCCAGGGAATTCACCCCTCCACTTT.

The chain joins TRBV5-1 to TRBJ2-1, with D perhaps TRBD2 (5 bases). The V end lost 4 bases, the J end lost 8 bases, and 10 bases lay between the germline ends. The CDR3 extends over 12 amino acids. The germline V gene encodes CDR1 SGHRS and CDR2 YFSETQ. The DNA for the CDR3 is TGCGCCAGCAGCCGGGATCTTCATGAGCAGTTCTTC. Protein product: CASSRDLHEQFF.

This rearrangement joins TRBV2 to TRBJ2-7; 8 positions match TRBD2. From germline, CDR1 is SNHLY and CDR2 FYNNEI. The CDR3 runs 13 residues. With 8 bases clipped from V and 1 base from J, the junction kept 4 bases outside the gene matches. The CDR3 DNA sequence: TGTGCCAGCTCGCAGCGGGAGTCCTACGAGCAGTACTTC. This codes for CASSQRESYEQYF. The variable domain in full, completed from reference TRBV2 and TRBJ2-7, reads EPEVTQTPSHQVTQMGQEVILRCVPISNHLYFYWYRQILGQKVEFLVSFYNNEISEKSEIFDDQFSVERPDGSNFTLKIRSTKLEDSAMYFCASSQRESYEQYFGPGTRLTVT.

The chain combines TRBV28 with TRBJ1-2; the D is unclear. Germline CDR1 reads MDHEN; CDR2 reads SYDVKM. The CDR3 is 13 residues long. Trimming removed 4 bases from V and 0 bases from J, with 6 bases in between. The DNA for the CDR3 is TGTGCCAGCAGTTCCGTCCCTAACTATGGCTACACCTTC. It yields the protein CASSSVPNYGYTF.

The chain couples TRBV5-6 to TRBJ2-5; TRBD2 might be the D (5 bases). Deletions cut 2 bases from V and 2 bases from J, with 7 bases between. CDR1 and CDR2 from the germline V gene are SGHDT and YYEEEE. The CDR3 is 13 residues long. DNA for the CDR3: TGTGCCAGCAGCTTTTGGGAGCAAGAGACCCAGTACTTC. Its translation: CASSFWEQETQYF.

The V call is TRBV7-9, the J call TRBJ2-7; 8 bases line up with TRBD2. The CDR3 has 12 amino acids. Germline V lookup: CDR1 SEHNR, CDR2 FQNEAQ (reference sequence). The ends lost 7 bases at V and 7 bases at J; junction bases unmatched: 6. The CDR3 is CASNSGGYEQYF. CDR3 nucleotide sequence: TGTGCCAGCAACAGCGGGGGATATGAGCAGTACTTC.

A few counts support this clone. The V gene is TRBV7-5, the J gene TRBJ2-7; the table's TRBD1 call for D was not verified on the DNA. TRBV7-5 is assigned pseudogene status. This CDR3 has 15 residues. Here the CDR3 reads CARSAPGTTSYEQYF. In DNA form, the CDR3 reads TGTGCCAGAAGCGCCCCCGGGACAACTTCCTACGAGCAGTACTTC.

The chain couples TRBV19 to TRBJ1-2; 9 positions match TRBD1. The germline V gene encodes CDR1 LNHDA and CDR2 SQIVND (reference sequence). This CDR3 has 13 amino acids. V shed 4 bases, J shed 5 bases, and the junction held 2 bases outside the gene matches. The CDR3 reads CASSTGTGYGYTF. DNA for the CDR3: TGTGCCAGTAGTACAGGGACAGGGTATGGCTACACCTTC.

The gene calls are TRBV7-2 and TRBJ2-1; 7 nucleotides agree with TRBD2. This CDR3 has 14 residues. The V gene end was trimmed by 8 bases and the J gene end by 6 bases; junction bases not matched to a gene: 10. CDR1 is SGHTA, CDR2 FQGNSA, per germline. CDR3 nucleotide sequence: TGTGCCAGCCGCCGCGCGGGCGGGAGCAATGAGCAGTTCTTC. This sequence encodes CASRRAGGSNEQFF.

This chain connects TRBV6-5 to TRBJ2-7, with TRBD1 matching over 9 bases. The CDR3 runs to 14 residues. The V gene end was trimmed by 5 bases and the J gene end by 3 bases; junction bases not matched to a gene: 5. Germline CDR1 reads MNHEY; CDR2 reads SVGAGI. In DNA, the CDR3 is TGTGCCAGCAGTCCTACGACAGGGGGCTACGAGCAGTACTTC. It specifies CASSPTTGGYEQYF.

The CDR3 bases are TGTGCCAGCAGTTACTCAGGGGTCTATACTGAAGCTTTCTTT. It translates to CASSYSGVYTEAFF. The V call is TRBV6-6, the J call TRBJ1-1; D may be TRBD1 (5 bases). The CDR3 has 14 amino acids. Germline CDR1 and CDR2: MNHNY and SVGAGI (reference sequence). V lost 0 bases and J lost 5, with 10 bases in between.

The CDR3 nucleotides read TGCGCCAGCAGCTTGGTAGGGACTAGCGGGACCAAGCAGTACTTC. This sequence encodes CASSLVGTSGTKQYF. V gene TRBV5-1 combines with J gene TRBJ2-7; 13 nucleotides match TRBD2. Germline CDR1 SGHRS, CDR2 YFSETQ. CDR3 length equals 15 residues. The V gene end was trimmed by 0 bases and the J gene end by 8 bases; junction bases not matched to a gene: 5.

This chain links TRBV10-3 with TRBJ1-1; weak D call: TRBD1 (5 bases). The V gene's germline CDR1 is ENHRY and CDR2 SYGVKD. This CDR3 is built from 15 residues. The V end lost 6 bases, the J end lost 1 base, and 15 bases lay between the germline ends. CDR3 protein: CAIRQEILENTEAFF. In nucleotides, the CDR3 is TGTGCCATCAGACAGGAGATTCTGGAGAACACTGAAGCTTTCTTT.

This chain uses TRBV5-1 with TRBJ2-2; TRBD1 is a possible D gene (6 bases). The length of the CDR3 is 16 residues. Trimming removed 3 bases at V and 6 bases at J, with 18 bases between. The V gene's germline CDR1 is SGHRS and CDR2 YFSETQ. The CDR3 nucleotides read TGCGCCAGCAGCTACGGTGGGACACCAACTCCCGGGGAGCTGTTTTTT. Its translation is CASSYGGTPTPGELFF.

The count of this clone is one. The chain combines TRBV10-3 with TRBJ1-1; D unclear. The CDR3 is 13 residues long. CDR1 is ENHRY and CDR2 is SYGVKD in the germline V gene. Trimming took 2 bases from V and 11 from J, leaving 15 bases between them. The CDR3 protein is CAISETEGGFAFF. CDR3 DNA: TGTGCCATCAGTGAGACTGAGGGAGGGTTCGCTTTCTTT.

This clone has a handful of counts. This chain joins TRBV5-1 and TRBJ1-1; 9 positions match TRBD1. The CDR3 extends over 15 amino acids. Trimming at V came to 2 bases and at J to 5 bases, leaving 7 bases not matched to a gene. The germline V gene encodes CDR1 SGHRS and CDR2 YFSETQ. The CDR3 sequence: CASSLEGQGLTEAFF. CDR3 DNA: TGCGCCAGCAGCTTAGAGGGACAGGGATTAACTGAAGCTTTCTTT.

This chain links TRBV7-2 with TRBJ2-2; TRBD2 aligns across 8 bases. The CDR3 runs 15 residues. From germline, CDR1 is SGHTA and CDR2 FQGNSA. Trimming took 8 bases from V and 5 from J; bases not matched to a gene: 10. The CDR3 bases are TGTGCCAGCTCCACATGGGCGGGGGGTACCGGGGAGCTGTTTTTT. Translation: CASSTWAGGTGELFF. The variable domain in full, with the rest retrieved from reference TRBV7-2 and TRBJ2-2, is GAGVSQSPSNKVTEKGKDVELRCDPISGHTALYWYRQSLGQGLEFLIYFQGNSAPDKSGLPSDRFSAERTGGSVSTLTIQRTQQEDSAVYLCASSTWAGGTGELFFGEGSRLTVL.

This clone was seen more than once but under ten times. This chain connects TRBV6-5 to TRBJ2-5; D possibly corresponds to TRBD1 (5 bases). This CDR3 has 15 amino acids. V shed 5 bases and J shed 2 bases, with 15 bases lying between them. CDR1 and CDR2 from the germline V gene are MNHEY and SVGAGI. Here the CDR3 DNA reads TGTGCCAGCAGTAAGGACAAACGAAAACAAGAGACCCAGTACTTC. Its translation is CASSKDKRKQETQYF.

This clone showed up just a few times. The chain is built from TRBV12-5 and TRBJ2-2; 8 bases align to TRBD2. Germline V CDR1 and CDR2: LGHNT, FRNRAP. This CDR3 region has 16 residues. V was pared by 7 bases and J by 6 bases, with 13 bases of the junction left unmatched. The CDR3 region has the DNA TGTGCTAGTGAGTCGGGTTGGCGGGAGGTCGCCGGGGAGCTGTTTTTT. As protein: CASESGWREVAGELFF.

The CDR3 bases are TGCGCCAGCAGCTTCGGGAAAGAGACCCAGTACTTC. It encodes CASSFGKETQYF. V usage is TRBV5-1 and J usage is TRBJ2-5, with TRBD2 as a possible D gene (5 bases). V was pared by 2 bases and J by 3 bases, with 5 bases between. The CDR3 extends over 12 amino acids. CDR1 is SGHRS, CDR2 YFSETQ, per germline.